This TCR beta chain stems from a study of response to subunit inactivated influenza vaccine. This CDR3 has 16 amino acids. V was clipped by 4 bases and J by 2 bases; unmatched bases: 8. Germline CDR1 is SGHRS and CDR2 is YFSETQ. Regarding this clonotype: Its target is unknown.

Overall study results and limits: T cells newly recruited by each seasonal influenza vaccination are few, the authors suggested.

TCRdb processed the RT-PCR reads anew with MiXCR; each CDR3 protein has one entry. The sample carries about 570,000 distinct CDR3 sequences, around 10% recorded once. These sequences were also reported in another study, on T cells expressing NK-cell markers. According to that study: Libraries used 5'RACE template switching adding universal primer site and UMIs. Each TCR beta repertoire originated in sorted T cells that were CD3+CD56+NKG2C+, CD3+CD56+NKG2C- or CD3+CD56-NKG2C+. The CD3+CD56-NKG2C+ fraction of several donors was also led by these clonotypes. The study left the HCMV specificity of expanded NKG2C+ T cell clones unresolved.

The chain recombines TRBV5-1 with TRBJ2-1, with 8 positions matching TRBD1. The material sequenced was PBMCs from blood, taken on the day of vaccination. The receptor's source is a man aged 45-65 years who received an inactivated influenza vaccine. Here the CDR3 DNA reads TGCGCCAGCAGCGTCGAACAGGGGGGCACCTACAATGAGCAGTTCTTC. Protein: CASSVEQGGTYNEQFF.